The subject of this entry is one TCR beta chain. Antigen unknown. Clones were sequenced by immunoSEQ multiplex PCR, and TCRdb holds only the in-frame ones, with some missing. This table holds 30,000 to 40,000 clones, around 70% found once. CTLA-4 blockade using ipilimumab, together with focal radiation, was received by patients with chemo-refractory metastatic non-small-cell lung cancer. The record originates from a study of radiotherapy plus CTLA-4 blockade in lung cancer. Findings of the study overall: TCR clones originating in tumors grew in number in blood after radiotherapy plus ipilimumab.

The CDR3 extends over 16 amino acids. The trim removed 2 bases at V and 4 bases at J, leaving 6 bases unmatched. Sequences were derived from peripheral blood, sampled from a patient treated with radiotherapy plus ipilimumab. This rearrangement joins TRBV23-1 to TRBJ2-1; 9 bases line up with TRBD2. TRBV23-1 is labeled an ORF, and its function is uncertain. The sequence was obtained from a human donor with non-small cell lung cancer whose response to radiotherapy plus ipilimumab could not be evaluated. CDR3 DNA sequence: TGCGCCAGCAGTCAAACCGCGGGAGGGCCGTACAATGAGCAGTTCTTC. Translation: CASSQTAGGPYNEQFF.